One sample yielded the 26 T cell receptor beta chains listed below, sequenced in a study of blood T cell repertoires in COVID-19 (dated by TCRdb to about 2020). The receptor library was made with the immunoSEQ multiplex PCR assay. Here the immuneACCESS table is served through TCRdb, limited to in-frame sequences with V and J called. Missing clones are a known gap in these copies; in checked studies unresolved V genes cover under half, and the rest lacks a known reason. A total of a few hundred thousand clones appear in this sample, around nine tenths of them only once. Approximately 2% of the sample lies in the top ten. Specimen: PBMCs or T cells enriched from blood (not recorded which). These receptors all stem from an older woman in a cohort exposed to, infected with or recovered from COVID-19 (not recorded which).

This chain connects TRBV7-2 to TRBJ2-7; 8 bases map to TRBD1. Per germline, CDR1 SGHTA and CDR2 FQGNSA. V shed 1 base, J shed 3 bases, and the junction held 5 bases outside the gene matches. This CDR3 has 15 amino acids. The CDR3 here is CASSLEGQAIYEQYF. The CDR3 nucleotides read TGTGCCAGCAGCTTAGAGGGACAGGCGATCTACGAGCAGTACTTC. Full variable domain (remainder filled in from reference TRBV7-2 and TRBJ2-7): GAGVSQSPSNKVTEKGKDVELRCDPISGHTALYWYRQSLGQGLEFLIYFQGNSAPDKSGLPSDRFSAERTGGSVSTLTIQRTQQEDSAVYLCASSLEGQAIYEQYFGPGTRLTVT.

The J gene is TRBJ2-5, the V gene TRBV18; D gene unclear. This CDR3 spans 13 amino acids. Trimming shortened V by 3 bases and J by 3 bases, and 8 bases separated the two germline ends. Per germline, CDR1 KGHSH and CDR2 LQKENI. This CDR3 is CASSPGLKETQYF. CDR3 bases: TGTGCCAGCTCACCTGGCCTGAAAGAGACCCAGTACTTC.

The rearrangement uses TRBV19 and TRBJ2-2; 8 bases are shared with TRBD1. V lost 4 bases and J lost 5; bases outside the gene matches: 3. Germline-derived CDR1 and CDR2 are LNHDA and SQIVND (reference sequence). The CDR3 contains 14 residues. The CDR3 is CASSNRGETGELFF. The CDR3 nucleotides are TGTGCCAGTAGTAACAGGGGGGAAACCGGGGAGCTGTTTTTT.

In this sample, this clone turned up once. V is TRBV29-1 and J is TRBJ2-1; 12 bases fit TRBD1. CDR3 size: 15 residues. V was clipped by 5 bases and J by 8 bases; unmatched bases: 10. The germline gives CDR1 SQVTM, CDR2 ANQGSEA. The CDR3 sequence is CSVSSGTGGEDEQFF. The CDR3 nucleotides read TGCAGCGTTTCATCCGGGACAGGGGGCGAGGATGAGCAGTTCTTC.

The CDR3 DNA reads as TGTGCCAGCAGCGTAGGCGTTCCGGAGACCCAGTACTTC. It specifies CASSVGVPETQYF. The gene calls are TRBV9 and TRBJ2-5, with D hard to call. The CDR3 spans 13 residues. Trimming left V 0 bases short and J 5 bases short, with 8 bases between. CDR1 and CDR2 from the germline V gene are SGDLS and YYNGEE.

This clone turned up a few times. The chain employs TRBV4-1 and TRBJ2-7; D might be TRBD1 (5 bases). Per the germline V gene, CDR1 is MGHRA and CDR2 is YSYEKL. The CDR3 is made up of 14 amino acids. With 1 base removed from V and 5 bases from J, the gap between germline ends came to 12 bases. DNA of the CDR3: TGCGCCAGCAGCCAAGGCCAGCCCAGGGACGAGCAGTACTTC. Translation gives CASSQGQPRDEQYF.

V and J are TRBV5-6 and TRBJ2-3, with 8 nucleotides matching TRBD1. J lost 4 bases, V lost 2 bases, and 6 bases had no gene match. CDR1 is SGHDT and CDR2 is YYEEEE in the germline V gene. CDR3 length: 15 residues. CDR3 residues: CASSFQGAIADTQYF. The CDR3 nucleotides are TGTGCCAGCAGCTTCCAGGGGGCAATCGCAGATACGCAGTATTTT.

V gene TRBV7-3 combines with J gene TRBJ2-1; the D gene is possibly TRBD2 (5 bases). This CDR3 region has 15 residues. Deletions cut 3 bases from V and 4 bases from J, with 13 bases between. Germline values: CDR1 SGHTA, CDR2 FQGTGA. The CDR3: CASSFPGLLYNEQFF. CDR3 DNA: TGTGCCAGCAGCTTCCCCGGACTCCTATACAATGAGCAGTTCTTC.

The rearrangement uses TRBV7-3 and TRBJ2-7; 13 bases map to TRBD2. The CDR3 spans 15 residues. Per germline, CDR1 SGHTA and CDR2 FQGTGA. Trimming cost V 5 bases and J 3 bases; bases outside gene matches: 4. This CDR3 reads CASSLRTSGSYEQYF. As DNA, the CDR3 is TGTGCCAGCAGCCTCCGGACTAGCGGGAGCTACGAGCAGTACTTC.

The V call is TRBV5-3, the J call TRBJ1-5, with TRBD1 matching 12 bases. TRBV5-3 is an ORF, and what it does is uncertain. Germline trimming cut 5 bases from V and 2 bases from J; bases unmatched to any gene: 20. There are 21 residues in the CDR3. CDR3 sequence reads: CARSPFPPRDRGQDGNQPQHF. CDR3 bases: TGTGCCAGAAGTCCTTTCCCCCCCCGGGACAGGGGGCAAGACGGCAATCAGCCCCAGCATTTT.

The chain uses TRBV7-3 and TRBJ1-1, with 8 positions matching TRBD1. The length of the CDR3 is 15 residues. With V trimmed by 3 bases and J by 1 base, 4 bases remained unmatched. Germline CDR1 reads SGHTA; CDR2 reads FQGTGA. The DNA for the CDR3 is TGTGCCAGCAGCTTGACAGGGGCCCCGAACACTGAAGCTTTCTTT. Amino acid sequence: CASSLTGAPNTEAFF.

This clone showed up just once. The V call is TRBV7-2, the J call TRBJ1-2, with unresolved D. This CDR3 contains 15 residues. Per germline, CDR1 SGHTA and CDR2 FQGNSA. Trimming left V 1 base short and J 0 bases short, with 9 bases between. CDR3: CASSLERKANYGYTF. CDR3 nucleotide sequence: TGTGCCAGCAGCTTAGAGAGGAAAGCTAACTATGGCTACACCTTC.

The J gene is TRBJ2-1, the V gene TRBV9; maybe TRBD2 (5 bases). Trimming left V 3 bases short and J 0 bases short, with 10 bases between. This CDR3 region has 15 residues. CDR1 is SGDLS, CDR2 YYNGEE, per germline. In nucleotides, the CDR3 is TGTGCCAGCAGCGACCCAGAGGGCTCCTACAATGAGCAGTTCTTC. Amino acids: CASSDPEGSYNEQFF. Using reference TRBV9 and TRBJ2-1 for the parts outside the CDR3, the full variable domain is DSGVTQTPKHLITATGQRVTLRCSPRSGDLSVYWYQQSLDQGLQFLIQYYNGEERAKGNILERFSAQQFPDLHSELNLSSLELGDSALYFCASSDPEGSYNEQFFGPGTRLTVL.

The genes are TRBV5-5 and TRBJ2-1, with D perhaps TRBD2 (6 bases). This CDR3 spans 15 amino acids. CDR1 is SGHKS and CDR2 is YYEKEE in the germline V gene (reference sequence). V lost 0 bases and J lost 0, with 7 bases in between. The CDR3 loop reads CASSLDGSSYNEQFF. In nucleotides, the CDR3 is TGTGCCAGCAGCTTGGACGGGAGCTCCTACAATGAGCAGTTCTTC.

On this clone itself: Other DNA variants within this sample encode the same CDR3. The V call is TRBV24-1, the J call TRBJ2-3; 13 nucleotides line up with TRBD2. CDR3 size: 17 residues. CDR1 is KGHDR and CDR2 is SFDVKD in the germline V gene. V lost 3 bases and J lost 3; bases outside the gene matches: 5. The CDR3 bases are TGTGCCACCAGTGATCCCGGACTAGCGGGAGTGACAGATACGCAGTATTTT. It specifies CATSDPGLAGVTDTQYF.

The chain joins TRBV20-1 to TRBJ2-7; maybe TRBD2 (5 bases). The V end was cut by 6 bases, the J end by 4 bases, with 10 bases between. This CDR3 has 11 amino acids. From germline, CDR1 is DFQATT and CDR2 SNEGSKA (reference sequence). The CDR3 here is CSADRGYEQYF. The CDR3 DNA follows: TGCAGTGCGGATCGGGGATACGAGCAGTACTTC.

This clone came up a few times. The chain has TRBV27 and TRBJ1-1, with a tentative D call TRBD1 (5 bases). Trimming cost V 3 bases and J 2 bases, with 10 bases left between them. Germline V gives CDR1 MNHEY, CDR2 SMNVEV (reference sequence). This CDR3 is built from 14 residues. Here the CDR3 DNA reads TGTGCCAGCAGTTTGAACAGGATAAACACTGAAGCTTTCTTT. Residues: CASSLNRINTEAFF.

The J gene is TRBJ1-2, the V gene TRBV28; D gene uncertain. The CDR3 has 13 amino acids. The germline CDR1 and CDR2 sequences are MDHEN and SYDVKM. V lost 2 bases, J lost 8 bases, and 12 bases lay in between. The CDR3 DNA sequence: TGTGCCAGCAGTTTAACTGGGTTGAGGGGCTACACCTTC. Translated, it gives CASSLTGLRGYTF.

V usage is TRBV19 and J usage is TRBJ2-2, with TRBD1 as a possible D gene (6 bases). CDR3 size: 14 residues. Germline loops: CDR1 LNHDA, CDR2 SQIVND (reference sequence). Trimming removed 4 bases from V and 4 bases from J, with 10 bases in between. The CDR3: CASSNDRPTGELFF. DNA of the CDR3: TGTGCCAGTAGTAATGACAGGCCCACCGGGGAGCTGTTTTTT.

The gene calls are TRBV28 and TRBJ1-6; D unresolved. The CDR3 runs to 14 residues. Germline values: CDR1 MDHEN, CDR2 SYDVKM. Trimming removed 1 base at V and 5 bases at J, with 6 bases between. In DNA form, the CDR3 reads TGTGCCAGCAGTTTATCTCTCGATAATTCACCCCTCCACTTT. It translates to CASSLSLDNSPLHF.

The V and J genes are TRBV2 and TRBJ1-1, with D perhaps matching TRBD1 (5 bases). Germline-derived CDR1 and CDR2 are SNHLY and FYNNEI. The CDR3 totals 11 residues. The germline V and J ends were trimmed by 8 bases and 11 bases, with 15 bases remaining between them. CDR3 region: CASRGDRMAFF. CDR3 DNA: TGTGCCAGCCGGGGGGATCGAATGGCTTTCTTT.

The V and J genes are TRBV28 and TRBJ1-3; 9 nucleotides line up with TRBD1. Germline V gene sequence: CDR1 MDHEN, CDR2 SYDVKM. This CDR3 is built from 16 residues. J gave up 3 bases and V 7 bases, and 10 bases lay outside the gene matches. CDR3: CASTSGTGWIGNTIYF. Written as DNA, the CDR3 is TGTGCCAGCACCTCGGGGACAGGGTGGATTGGAAACACCATATATTTT.

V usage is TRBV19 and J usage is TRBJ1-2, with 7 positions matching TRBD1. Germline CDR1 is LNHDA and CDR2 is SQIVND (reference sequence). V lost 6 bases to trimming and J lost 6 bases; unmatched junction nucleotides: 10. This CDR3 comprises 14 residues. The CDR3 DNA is TGTGCCAGTAGCCGATTGGGACAGCAGAATGGCTACACCTTC. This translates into CASSRLGQQNGYTF.

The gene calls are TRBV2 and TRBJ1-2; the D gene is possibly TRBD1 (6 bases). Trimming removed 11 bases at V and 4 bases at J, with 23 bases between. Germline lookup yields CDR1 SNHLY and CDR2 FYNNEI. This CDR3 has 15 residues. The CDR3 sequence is CAGTSRGRGSYGYTF. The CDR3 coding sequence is TGTGCCGGCACGTCTAGGGGCAGGGGAAGCTATGGCTACACCTTC.

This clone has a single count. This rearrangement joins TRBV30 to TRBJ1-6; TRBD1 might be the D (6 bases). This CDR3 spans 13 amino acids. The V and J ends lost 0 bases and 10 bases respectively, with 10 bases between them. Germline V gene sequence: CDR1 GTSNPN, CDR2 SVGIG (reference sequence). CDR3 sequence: CAWSVTGRSPLHF. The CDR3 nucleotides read TGTGCCTGGAGTGTGACAGGCCGGTCACCCCTCCACTTT.

In DNA form, the CDR3 reads TGCGCCAGCAGCTTGGTAACGGGAAGCTCCTACGAGCAGTACTTC. Translated: CASSLVTGSSYEQYF. V is TRBV5-1 and J is TRBJ2-7, with D possibly TRBD2 on 5 matching bases. The ends were cut back, 0 bases at V and 0 bases at J, with 10 bases in the middle. Germline V lookup: CDR1 SGHRS, CDR2 YFSETQ. The CDR3 loop spans 15 amino acids. Supplemented by reference TRBV5-1 and TRBJ2-7, the full variable domain reads KAGVTQTPRYLIKTRGQQVTLSCSPISGHRSVSWYQQTPGQGLQFLFEYFSETQRNKGNFPGRFSGRQFSNSRSEMNVSTLELGDSALYLCASSLVTGSSYEQYFGPGTRLTVT.